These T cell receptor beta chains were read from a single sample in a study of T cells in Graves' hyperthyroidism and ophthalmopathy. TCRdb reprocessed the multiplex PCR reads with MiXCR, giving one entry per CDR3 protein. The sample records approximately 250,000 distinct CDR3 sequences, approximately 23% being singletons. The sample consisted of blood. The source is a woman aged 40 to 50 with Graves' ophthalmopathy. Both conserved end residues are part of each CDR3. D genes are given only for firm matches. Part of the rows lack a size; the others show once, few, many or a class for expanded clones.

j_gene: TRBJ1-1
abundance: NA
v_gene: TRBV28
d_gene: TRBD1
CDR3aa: CASSRRGQGVTEAFF
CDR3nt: TGTGCCAGCAGTCGACGAGGGCAGGGGGTTACTGAAGCTTTCTTT

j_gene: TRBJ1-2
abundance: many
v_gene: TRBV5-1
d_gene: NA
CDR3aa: CASSVGRTELTNYGYTF
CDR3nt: TGCGCCAGCAGCGTGGGACGGACAGAACTTACTAACTATGGCTACACCTTC

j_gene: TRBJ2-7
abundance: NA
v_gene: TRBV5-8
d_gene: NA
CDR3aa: CASSLLGRQEQYF
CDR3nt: TGTGCCAGCAGCTTGTTGGGGAGACAGGAGCAGTACTTC

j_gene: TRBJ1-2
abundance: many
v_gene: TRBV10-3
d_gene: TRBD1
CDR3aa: CAARTGDYGYTF
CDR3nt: TGTGCCGCCAGGACAGGGGACTATGGCTACACCTTC

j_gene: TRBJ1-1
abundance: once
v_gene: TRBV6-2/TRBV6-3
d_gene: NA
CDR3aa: CASTEGRQLKNTEAFF
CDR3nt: TGTGCCAGCACCGAAGGGCGACAGTTAAAGAACACTGAAGCTTTCTTT

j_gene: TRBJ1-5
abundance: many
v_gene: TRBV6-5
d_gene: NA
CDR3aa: CASRERGYSNQPQHF
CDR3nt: TGTGCCAGCCGAGAGCGGGGTTATAGCAATCAGCCCCAGCATTTT

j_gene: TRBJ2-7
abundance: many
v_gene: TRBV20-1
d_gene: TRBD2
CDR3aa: CSARQREFHEQYF
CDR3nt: TGCAGTGCTAGACAGCGGGAGTTCCACGAGCAGTACTTC

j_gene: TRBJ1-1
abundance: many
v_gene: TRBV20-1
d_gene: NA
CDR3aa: CSATVHGANTEAFF
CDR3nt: TGCAGTGCCACGGTCCACGGGGCGAACACTGAAGCTTTCTTT

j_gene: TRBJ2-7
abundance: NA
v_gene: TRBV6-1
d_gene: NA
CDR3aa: CASSGAPYEQYF
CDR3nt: TGTGCCAGCAGTGGTGCCCCCTACGAGCAGTACTTC

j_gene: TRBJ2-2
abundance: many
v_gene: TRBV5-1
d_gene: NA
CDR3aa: CASSPTTGGTGELFF
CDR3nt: TGCGCCAGCAGCCCGACAACCGGCGGGACCGGGGAGCTGTTTTTT

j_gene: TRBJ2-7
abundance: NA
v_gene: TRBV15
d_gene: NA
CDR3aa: CATKRTGEEDEQYF
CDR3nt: TGTGCCACTAAAAGAACGGGAGAGGAGGACGAGCAGTACTTC

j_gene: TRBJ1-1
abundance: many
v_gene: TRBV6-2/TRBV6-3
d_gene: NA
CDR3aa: CASTDDSPTEAFF
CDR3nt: TGTGCCAGCACCGACGACAGCCCCACTGAAGCTTTCTTT

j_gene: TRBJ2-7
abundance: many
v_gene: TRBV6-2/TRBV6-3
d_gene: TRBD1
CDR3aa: CASDDGTGAYEQYF
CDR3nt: TGTGCCAGCGACGACGGGACAGGGGCGTACGAGCAGTACTTC

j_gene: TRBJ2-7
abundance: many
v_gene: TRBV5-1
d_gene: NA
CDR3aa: CASSLGPGDYEQYF
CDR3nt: TGCGCCAGCAGCTTGGGTCCAGGGGACTACGAGCAGTACTTC

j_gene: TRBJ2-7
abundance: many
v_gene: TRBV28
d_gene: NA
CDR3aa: CASTVRGQPGLPHPYEQYF
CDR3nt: TGTGCCAGCACCGTTCGAGGGCAGCCGGGACTCCCACACCCATACGAGCAGTACTTC

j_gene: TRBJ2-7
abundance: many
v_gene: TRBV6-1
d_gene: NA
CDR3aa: CASSDRYEQYF
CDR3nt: TGTGCCAGCAGTGACCGCTACGAGCAGTACTTC

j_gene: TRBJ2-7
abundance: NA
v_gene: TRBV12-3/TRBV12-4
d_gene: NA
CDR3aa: CASSSTYPYEQYF
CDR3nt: TGTGCCAGCAGTTCGACGTACCCCTACGAGCAGTACTTC

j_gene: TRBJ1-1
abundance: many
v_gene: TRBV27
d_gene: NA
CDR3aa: CASSPLRVRATEAFF
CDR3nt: TGTGCCAGCAGTCCCCTCCGGGTCAGGGCCACTGAAGCTTTCTTT

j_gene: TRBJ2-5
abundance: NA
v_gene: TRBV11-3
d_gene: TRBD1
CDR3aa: CASSSGTGRTQYF
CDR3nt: TGTGCCAGCAGCTCGGGGACAGGGCGGACCCAGTACTTC

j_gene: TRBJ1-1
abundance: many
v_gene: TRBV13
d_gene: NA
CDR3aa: CASSSLRGSMNTEAFF
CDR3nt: TGTGCCAGCAGCTCGCTAAGGGGTTCAATGAACACTGAAGCTTTCTTT

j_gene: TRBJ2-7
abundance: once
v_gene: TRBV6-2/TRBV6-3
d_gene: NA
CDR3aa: CASKTGFSEQYF
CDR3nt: TGTGCCAGCAAAACAGGGTTTAGCGAGCAGTACTTC

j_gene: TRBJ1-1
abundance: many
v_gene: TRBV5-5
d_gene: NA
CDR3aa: CASSLAGRVNTEAFF
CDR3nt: TGTGCCAGCAGCTTGGCCGGCAGGGTGAACACTGAAGCTTTCTTT

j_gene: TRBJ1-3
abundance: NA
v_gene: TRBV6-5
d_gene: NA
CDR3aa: CASSYSSKLSSGNTIYF
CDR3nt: TGTGCCAGCAGTTACTCATCCAAGCTATCCTCTGGAAACACCATATATTTT

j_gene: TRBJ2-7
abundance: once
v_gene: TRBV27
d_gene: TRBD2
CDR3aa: CASSTGLAGGAEQYF
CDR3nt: TGTGCCAGCAGTACGGGACTAGCGGGAGGGGCCGAGCAGTACTTC

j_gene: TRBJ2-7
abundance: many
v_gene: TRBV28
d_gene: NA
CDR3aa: CASSPFQLYEQYF
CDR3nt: TGTGCCAGCAGTCCGTTTCAGTTATACGAGCAGTACTTC

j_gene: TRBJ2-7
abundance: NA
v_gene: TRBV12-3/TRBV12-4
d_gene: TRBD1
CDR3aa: CASSPSGGQGRYEQYF
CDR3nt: TGTGCCAGCAGTCCCTCGGGGGGACAGGGTAGGTACGAGCAGTACTTC

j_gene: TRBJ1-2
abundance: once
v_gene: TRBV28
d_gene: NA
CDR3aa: CASSPRYAPNYGYSF
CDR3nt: TGTGCCAGCAGTCCCCGGTACGCCCCTAACTATGGCTACTCCTTC

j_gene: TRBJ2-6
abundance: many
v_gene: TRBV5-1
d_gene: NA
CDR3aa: CASRSDGSGANVLTF
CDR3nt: TGCGCCAGCAGATCGGACGGCTCTGGGGCCAACGTCCTGACTTTC